The next 4 T cell receptor beta chains were all read from a single sample in a study of tumor-infiltrating lymphocytes in primary liver carcinoma. Researchers generated TCR beta cDNA from roughly 500 ng of total RNA, relying on a constant-region primer. Slightly modified ARM-PCR served as the procedure for the TCR beta libraries. These libraries came from three rounds of nested multiplex PCR. Forward primers for TRBV1-TRBV30 and a C-beta reverse primer served the first two PCR rounds, at 10 cycles each. Via MiXCR, TCRdb re-called the multiplex PCR reads, giving one row per CDR3 protein. This sample has about 48,000 distinct CDR3 sequences, with roughly 77% found just once. Both RNA and DNA were isolated together from about 20-30 mg of bulk tissue that had not been sorted. Sequencing was done on a sample of liver tumor tissue from sampling region 3. The sample's subset: tumor region T3, left-lateral pole. The origin of the receptors is a middle-aged man with primary liver carcinoma and hepatitis B virus infection.

A remark on this clonotype: One end of the junction does not line up with germline, which may come from a read error. The chain uses TRBV10-3 and TRBJ2-1; D is perhaps TRBD1 or TRBD2 (5 bases each). Germline CDR1 is ENHRY and CDR2 is SYGVKD. The CDR3 covers 16 residues. The CDR3 region has the DNA TGTGCCTTCAGTGAGTCGGAAGGGCTTGGGGGCAATGAGCAGTTCTTC. It encodes CAFSESEGLGGNEQFF.

This clonotype showed up many times. Here the CDR3 DNA reads TGTGCCAGCAGCCGGGACCCCACTTACAATGAGCAGTTCTTC. It specifies CASSRDPTYNEQFF. The chain is built from TRBV5-4 and TRBJ2-1, with D perhaps given as TRBD1 or TRBD2 (5 bases each). The ends were cut back, 4 bases at V and 4 bases at J, with 12 bases in the middle. Germline V gene sequence: CDR1 SGHNT, CDR2 YYREEE (reference sequence). The CDR3 is 14 amino acids.

This clonotype rates as medium-sized. This sequence joins TRBV11-2 and TRBJ2-3; 8 bases match TRBD1. The CDR3 contains 15 residues. CDR1 SGHAT and CDR2 FQNNGV come from the germline V gene. The ends lost 5 bases at V and 2 bases at J; junction bases unmatched: 6. The CDR3 nucleotides read TGTGCCAGCAGCGAACGGGACAGGCACACAGATACGCAGTATTTT. Its translation: CASSERDRHTDTQYF.

In this sample, this clonotype turned up a few times. A much larger clone lies one base from this, so it may be a read error. This rearrangement joins TRBV30 to TRBJ1-2; the D gene is possibly TRBD1 (5 bases). CDR1 is GTSNPN and CDR2 is SVGIG in the germline V gene (reference sequence). There are 13 residues in the CDR3. V was pared by 1 base and J by 5 bases, with 11 bases between. CDR3 region: CAWSAGGPYGYTF. Written as DNA, the CDR3 is TGTGCCTGGAGTGCTGGGGGACCTTATGGCTACACCTTC.